This TCR beta chain is drawn from a study of Ad26.COV2.S vaccination and SARS-CoV-2 variants. For the study at large: The donor belonged to the COV1001 Ad26.COV2.S trial arm.

This table comes from immunoSEQ multiplex PCR, and its TCRdb copy is limited to in-frame clones, with some not included. The sample gives around 500,000 clones, 80% to 90% of which show up once; 1.7% is in the top ten. The sample's treatment: some 20 received Ad26.COV2.S at low or high dose, single or two shots; 5 received placebo; per-sample allocation not given. Sampling was performed 63 days after the first vaccine or placebo injection. Trimming pared 5 bases from V and 3 bases from J, leaving 10 bases between. Per germline, CDR1 SEHNR and CDR2 FQNEAQ (reference sequence). The CDR3 length is 13 residues.

The source is a person aged 18-60 years who received the Ad26.COV2.S COVID-19 vaccine or a placebo. This chain joins TRBV7-9 and TRBJ1-1, with a possible D match to TRBD1 (5 bases). This material consisted of peripheral blood, taken in a trial of Ad26.COV2.S vaccine versus placebo. The CDR3 loop is CASSQKGDTEAFF. CDR3 nucleotide sequence: TGTGCCAGCAGCCAAAAAGGGGACACTGAAGCTTTCTTT.